One and the same sample provided the 28 T cell receptor beta chains below, sequenced in a study of CD8+CD57+ T cells in acquired aplastic anemia. Patients picked for sequencing had shown CD8+CD57+ cell expansion detected by flow cytometry. TCR beta VDJ and CDR3 were profiled, and genomic DNA was the template. MiXCR, applied by TCRdb to the reads, yields one record per CDR3 protein. The data show just over 40,000 distinct CDR3 sequences, with about 63% seen just once and just under 60% held by the top ten. Sequencing used sorted CD4+, CD8+, or CD8+CD57+ T cells (not recorded which) from PBMCs. The receptor set was obtained from a human donor with aplastic anemia.

This clonotype has a count of ten or more. The chain links TRBV7-9 to TRBJ2-7; D perhaps matches TRBD2 (5 bases). The CDR3 is 14 residues long. The V gene lost 2 bases and the J gene lost 5 bases, with 13 bases spanning the gap. Germline CDR1 and CDR2: SEHNR and FQNEAQ (reference sequence). The CDR3 protein is CASSLRFEGHEQYF. The CDR3 nucleotides are TGTGCCAGCAGCTTACGTTTTGAGGGTCACGAGCAGTACTTC.

This clonotype has a count of ten or more. The J gene is TRBJ1-5, the V gene TRBV7-2; TRBD1 might be the D (5 bases). This CDR3 is 14 amino acids long. Germline lookup yields CDR1 SGHTA and CDR2 FQGNSA. V was trimmed by 4 bases and J by 5 bases, leaving 12 bases between them. The CDR3 loop is CASSSQGGDQPQHF. The CDR3 DNA is TGTGCCAGCAGCTCCCAGGGAGGGGATCAGCCCCAGCATTTT.

This clonotype was picked up one time. This chain links TRBV10-3 with TRBJ1-4; D remains unclear. V dropped 1 base and J dropped 6 bases, with 6 bases sitting between them. This CDR3 comprises 13 residues. CDR1 is ENHRY, CDR2 SYGVKD, per germline. This CDR3 is CAISEYGDEKLFF. The CDR3 nucleotides read TGTGCCATCAGTGAGTACGGTGATGAAAAACTGTTTTTT.

The V gene is TRBV25-1, the J gene TRBJ2-3, with 10 bases matching TRBD2. This CDR3 region has 15 residues. Germline V gene lookup returns CDR1 MGHDK and CDR2 SYGVNS. Unmatched junction bases numbered 9, after V lost 6 bases and J lost 6 bases. CDR3: CASSISGGDTDTQYF. In DNA, the CDR3 is TGTGCCAGCAGCATAAGCGGGGGGGACACGGATACGCAGTATTTT.

The rearrangement links TRBV6-6 to TRBJ2-7, with D unresolved. CDR3 length: 11 amino acids. V lost 5 bases and J 6 bases, leaving 8 bases between the germline ends. CDR1 and CDR2 (germline): MNHNY, SVGAGI (reference sequence). The CDR3 sequence is CASSQFPEQYF. For the CDR3, the DNA is TGTGCCAGCAGTCAATTTCCCGAGCAGTACTTC.

The chain has TRBV5-4 and TRBJ2-1, with 7 bases matching TRBD2. V gave up 0 bases and J gave up 7 bases; unmatched junction bases: 7. This CDR3 region has 15 residues. CDR1 is SGHNT, CDR2 YYREEE, per germline (reference sequence). CDR3 region: CASSLDTSVGNEQFF. The CDR3 coding sequence is TGTGCCAGCAGCTTGGACACTAGCGTTGGGAATGAGCAGTTCTTC.

J is TRBJ1-1 and V is TRBV6-1, with 7 bases matching TRBD1. The CDR3 runs 14 residues. In germline, CDR1 is MNHNS, CDR2 SASEGT. J was trimmed by 8 bases and V by 2 bases; bases with no gene match: 8. CDR3 sequence: CASSESGEQGEAFF. The CDR3, as DNA: TGTGCCAGCAGTGAATCGGGGGAACAGGGGGAAGCTTTCTTT.

Remarks on this clonotype: Given a much more abundant clone one base away, this may be a read error. The chain combines TRBV28 with TRBJ2-7, with 7 bases that match TRBD1. In germline, CDR1 is MDHEN, CDR2 SYDVKM. The CDR3 is made up of 14 amino acids. The DNA of the CDR3 is TGTGCCAGCAGTTCGACAGGGAGCTCCTACGAGCAGTGCTTC. Translation gives CASSSTGSSYEQCF.

The gene calls are TRBV12-3 or TRBV12-4 and TRBJ2-1, with D possibly matching TRBD1 (6 bases). Deletions cut 5 bases from V and 4 bases from J, with 15 bases between. The length of the CDR3 is 15 residues. CDR3 sequence (DNA): TGTGCCAGCAGTGGGGACATAAGCCTTTACAATGAGCAGTTCTTC. The encoded protein is CASSGDISLYNEQFF.

Of note for this clonotype: At one end, the junction sequence differs from germline, possibly due to a read error. The V and J genes are TRBV15 and TRBJ1-4; 7 bases line up with TRBD1. Per the germline V gene, CDR1 is LNHNV and CDR2 is YYDKDF (reference sequence). The CDR3 is made up of 15 amino acids. In DNA, the CDR3 is TGTGCCGCCAGCAGACAGACAGGGATTTATGAAAAACTGTTTTTT. Translated, it gives CAASRQTGIYEKLFF.

The CDR3 bases are TGTGCCAGCCACAACGGCGGATTATACAATGAGCAGTTCTTC. Translating it yields CASHNGGLYNEQFF. The chain has TRBV27 and TRBJ2-1; unclear D gene. The V and J ends lost 8 bases and 4 bases respectively, with 15 bases between them. Germline CDR1 MNHEY, CDR2 SMNVEV (reference sequence). The CDR3 has 14 residues.

The chain is built from TRBV2 and TRBJ1-5, with a possible D match to TRBD1 (6 bases). The CDR3 loop spans 13 amino acids. V was cut by 7 bases and J by 6 bases, with 13 bases left in between. Per germline, CDR1 SNHLY and CDR2 FYNNEI. CDR3 sequence reads: CASNVGGVQPQHF. The CDR3, as DNA: TGTGCCAGCAACGTCGGGGGCGTTCAGCCCCAGCATTTT.

The rearrangement uses TRBV29-1 and TRBJ1-4, with D hard to call. The V end lost 4 bases, the J end lost 3 bases, and 6 bases lay between the germline ends. The CDR3 runs to 12 residues. CDR1 is SQVTM, CDR2 ANQGSEA, per germline. CDR3 protein: CSVGDANEKLFF. CDR3 coding DNA: TGCAGCGTTGGGGATGCTAATGAAAAACTGTTTTTT.

A note on this clonotype: A read error may be the cause here, since a much bigger clone is one base away. The chain links TRBV28 to TRBJ1-2; 7 bases map to TRBD1. This CDR3 spans 13 amino acids. CDR1 is MDHEN, CDR2 SYDVKM, per germline. CDR3 DNA sequence: TGTGCCGGCAGACAAGACAGGGCGGGAGGCTACACCTTC. As protein: CAGRQDRAGGYTF.

The chain recombines TRBV2 with TRBJ1-2; TRBD1 might be the D (6 bases). The CDR3 length is 15 residues. The V and J ends lost 7 bases and 3 bases respectively, with 18 bases between them. Germline V gene data show CDR1 as SNHLY and CDR2 as FYNNEI. CDR3 region: CASTEEGGRDYGYTF. Here the CDR3 DNA reads TGTGCCAGCACCGAAGAGGGGGGGCGGGACTATGGCTACACCTTC.

This chain joins TRBV7-9 and TRBJ1-5; D is uncertain. CDR3 length: 13 amino acids. From germline, CDR1 is SEHNR and CDR2 FQNEAQ (reference sequence). V dropped 3 bases and J dropped 6 bases, with 9 bases sitting between them. The DNA of the CDR3 is TGTGCCAGCAGCTTCGGAGCGGGTCAGCCCCAGCATTTT. Its protein is CASSFGAGQPQHF.

The chain has TRBV2 and TRBJ2-1, with 10 bases identical to TRBD1. The CDR3 has 15 amino acids. Trimming took 7 bases from V and 7 from J; bases not matched to a gene: 10. Germline-derived CDR1 and CDR2 are SNHLY and FYNNEI. CDR3 in amino acids: CASIERDRGWNEQFF. The CDR3 nucleotides are TGTGCCAGCATCGAGAGGGACAGGGGTTGGAATGAGCAGTTCTTC. Full variable domain (rest looked up from reference TRBV2 and TRBJ2-1): EPEVTQTPSHQVTQMGQEVILRCVPISNHLYFYWYRQILGQKVEFLVSFYNNEISEKSEIFDDQFSVERPDGSNFTLKIRSTKLEDSAMYFCASIERDRGWNEQFFGPGTRLTVL.

The chain links TRBV4-1 to TRBJ1-2, with a possible D match to TRBD1 (5 bases). Between the trimmed V and J ends, which lost 1 base and 2 bases, there was a span of 8 bases. The CDR3 loop spans 14 amino acids. Germline V CDR1 and CDR2: MGHRA, YSYEKL. CDR3 coding DNA: TGCGCCAGCAGCCAAGTGGAGGGGAACTATGGCTACACCTTC. Translation gives CASSQVEGNYGYTF.

This clonotype was seen a few times. The V and J genes are TRBV29-1 and TRBJ2-3; possible D gene TRBD2, 6 bases. CDR1 and CDR2 (germline): SQVTM, ANQGSEA. V was shortened by 3 bases and J by 4 bases, with 14 bases between the two germline ends. The CDR3 contains 14 residues. This CDR3 reads CSVDERTGADTQYF. Written as DNA, the CDR3 is TGCAGCGTTGATGAACGGACGGGGGCAGATACGCAGTATTTT.

The chain has TRBV29-1 and TRBJ2-5; 15 nucleotides agree with TRBD2. The germline V gene encodes CDR1 SQVTM and CDR2 ANQGSEA. The CDR3 is made up of 14 amino acids. J lost 2 bases, V lost 7 bases, and 2 bases had no gene match. The CDR3 loop is CSGGTSGGQETQYF. The CDR3 DNA follows: TGCAGCGGAGGGACTAGCGGGGGGCAAGAGACCCAGTACTTC.

This clonotype has a count of ten or more. A junction boundary mismatches the germline segment, possibly from a read error. The gene calls are TRBV28 and TRBJ2-7; D is ambiguous. The CDR3 length is 9 residues. CDR1 and CDR2 from the germline V gene are MDHEN and SYDVKM. CDR3 nucleotides: TGTGCCAGCAGCTTCCACGACGACTTC. This encodes CASSFHDDF.

CDR3 sequence: CASSFSVGQGERETQYF. In nucleotides, the CDR3 is TGCGCCAGCAGCTTTAGCGTGGGACAGGGTGAACGAGAGACCCAGTACTTC. This sequence joins TRBV5-1 and TRBJ2-7; 9 positions agree with TRBD1. Near its end, the DNA agrees better with TRBJ2-5, so the J call may be wrong. CDR3 size: 17 residues. The germline gives CDR1 SGHRS, CDR2 YFSETQ.

The CDR3 here is CASSLGREQYF. The CDR3 DNA reads as TGTGCCAGCAGCTTAGGGCGCGAGCAGTACTTC. The chain uses TRBV7-6 and TRBJ2-7; D remains unclear. This CDR3 contains 11 residues. With 1 base removed from V and 6 bases from J, the gap between germline ends came to 4 bases. Germline CDR1 and CDR2: SGHVS and FNYEAQ.

This clonotype was seen once. V and J are TRBV12-3 or TRBV12-4 and TRBJ2-7; 7 bases agree with TRBD1. This CDR3 is built from 13 residues. J gave up 2 bases and V 6 bases, and 4 bases lay outside the gene matches. CDR3 sequence: CASSRDRAYEQYF. CDR3 nucleotides: TGTGCCAGCAGCCGTGACAGGGCCTACGAGCAGTACTTC.

This clonotype was detected a few times. This chain links TRBV4-1 with TRBJ2-5; D remains unclear. V was cut by 0 bases and J by 6 bases, with 11 bases left in between. The germline V gene encodes CDR1 MGHRA and CDR2 YSYEKL. The CDR3 has 14 residues. CDR3 nucleotides: TGCGCCAGCAGCCAAGAAGACTTTGAAAAGACCCAGTACTTC. Translated, it gives CASSQEDFEKTQYF.

This clonotype was seen once. This CDR3 reads CASSVESIGETQYF. For the CDR3, the DNA is TGTGCCAGCAGCGTAGAGTCAATTGGAGAGACCCAGTACTTC. The V call is TRBV9, the J call TRBJ2-5; D uncertain. The CDR3 loop spans 14 amino acids. Looked up from germline, CDR1 is SGDLS and CDR2 is YYNGEE. Trimming took off 0 bases at V and 4 bases at J, with 10 bases between the two ends. Looking up the rest from reference TRBV9 and TRBJ2-5 gives the full variable domain: DSGVTQTPKHLITATGQRVTLRCSPRSGDLSVYWYQQSLDQGLQFLIQYYNGEERAKGNILERFSAQQFPDLHSELNLSSLELGDSALYFCASSVESIGETQYFGPGTRLLVL.

The CDR3 region has the DNA TGTGCCAGCAGTGAAGTTTCAGAAATCTACGAGCAGTACTTC. This encodes CASSEVSEIYEQYF. The V gene is TRBV6-1, the J gene TRBJ2-7; D ambiguous. Germline-derived CDR1 and CDR2 are MNHNS and SASEGT. With 1 base removed from V and 3 bases from J, the gap between germline ends came to 10 bases. The length of the CDR3 is 14 residues.

The chain has TRBV10-1 and TRBJ2-5, with TRBD2 as a possible D gene (6 bases). The CDR3 has 14 amino acids. In germline, CDR1 is WNHNN, CDR2 SYGVQD (reference sequence). Between the trimmed V and J ends, which lost 3 bases and 4 bases, there was a span of 12 bases. CDR3 sequence (DNA): TGCGCCAGCAGTGAAAAAAAAGCGGGAGAGACCCAGTACTTC. It translates to CASSEKKAGETQYF.